One sample yielded the 12 T cell receptor beta chains listed below, sequenced in a study of T cell responses to AZD1222 COVID-19 vaccine listed by TCRdb under 2021. The meaning of the sample's time point label: baseline before first vaccination. The library relied on the immunoSEQ multiplex PCR assay. The table was pulled from immuneACCESS by TCRdb, which kept in-frame rearrangements only. Such tables lose some clones; where checked, under half of the loss comes from unresolved V genes, and the rest has no known cause. In all, the sample holds approximately 140,000 clones, and more than 80% of those were seen once. 2.9% of the sample goes to the ten largest clones. The specimen comprised peripheral blood, sampled on day 0 of AZD1222 vaccination. Source of these receptors: an adult in good health.

The rearrangement joins TRBV6-5 to TRBJ1-1, with D unresolved. This CDR3 is 16 amino acids long. The germline V and J ends were trimmed by 4 bases and 5 bases, with 20 bases remaining between them. Per the germline V gene, CDR1 is MNHEY and CDR2 is SVGAGI. The CDR3 DNA reads as TGTGCCAGCAGTTCTCCCGGGTCTCCTGAGAGGACTGAAGCTTTCTTT. Its translation: CASSSPGSPERTEAFF.

The V gene is TRBV6-5, the J gene TRBJ1-1; D unclear. Germline loops: CDR1 MNHEY, CDR2 SVGAGI. The germline V and J ends were trimmed by 0 bases and 10 bases, with 12 bases remaining between them. CDR3 length equals 13 residues. CDR3 residues: CASSYSSLAVAFF. The CDR3 DNA reads as TGTGCCAGCAGTTACTCGAGCCTCGCGGTAGCTTTCTTT.

The rearrangement links TRBV4-1 to TRBJ2-1, with 9 bases aligning to TRBD2. CDR1 MGHRA and CDR2 YSYEKL come from the germline V gene. The CDR3 is made up of 20 amino acids. Trimming took 0 bases from V and 4 from J; bases not matched to a gene: 16. CDR3 amino acids: CASSQEGGRMSGRKYNEQFF. In nucleotides, the CDR3 is TGCGCCAGCAGCCAAGAGGGGGGGCGAATGAGCGGGAGGAAATACAATGAGCAGTTCTTC.

This sequence joins TRBV5-4 and TRBJ1-3, with TRBD1 matching over 9 bases. V lost 4 bases to trimming and J lost 4 bases; unmatched junction nucleotides: 6. This CDR3 has 15 amino acids. The germline CDR1 and CDR2 sequences are SGHNT and YYREEE (reference sequence). CDR3 in amino acids: CASSRGTGRGNTIYF. CDR3 coding DNA: TGTGCCAGCAGCCGGGGGACAGGGAGAGGAAACACCATATATTTT.

The genes are TRBV6-5 and TRBJ1-6; D possibly corresponds to TRBD1 (5 bases). Trimming took off 2 bases at V and 10 bases at J, with 9 bases between the two ends. The CDR3 has 13 amino acids. Germline V lookup: CDR1 MNHEY, CDR2 SVGAGI. The DNA of the CDR3 is TGTGCCAGCAGTTACCTTGACAGCTCACCCCTCCACTTT. Its protein is CASSYLDSSPLHF.

The chain has TRBV3-1 (or the pseudogene TRBV3-2) and TRBJ1-2, with D uncertain. In germline, CDR1 is LGHDT, CDR2 YNNKEL (reference sequence). Between the trimmed V and J ends, which lost 1 base and 0 bases, there was a span of 9 bases. The CDR3 is 15 residues long. CDR3 coding DNA: TGTGCCAGCAGCCAAGGGGATCTTACTAACTATGGCTACACCTTC. Translating gives CASSQGDLTNYGYTF.

The rearrangement joins TRBV27 to TRBJ2-7, with D maybe TRBD2 (5 bases). The V and J ends lost 5 bases and 4 bases respectively, with 18 bases between them. Germline values: CDR1 MNHEY, CDR2 SMNVEV (reference sequence). CDR3 size: 15 residues. CDR3 DNA: TGTGCCAGCAGTCGAGAGGGCTTCTCGGGGTACGAGCAGTACTTC. This codes for CASSREGFSGYEQYF.

The rearrangement joins TRBV4-1 to TRBJ2-3; D might be TRBD1 or TRBD2, each matching 5 bases. The CDR3 length is 14 residues. V lost 4 bases and J 2 bases, leaving 10 bases between the germline ends. CDR1 MGHRA and CDR2 YSYEKL come from the germline V gene. The CDR3 sequence is CASSPGDHTDTQYF. The CDR3 DNA sequence: TGCGCCAGCAGCCCCGGGGACCACACAGATACGCAGTATTTT.

The genes are TRBV7-3 and TRBJ2-3; 9 nucleotides align to TRBD2. V was clipped by 5 bases and J by 4 bases; unmatched bases: 7. Germline CDR1 is SGHTA and CDR2 is FQGTGA. This CDR3 comprises 15 residues. CDR3 sequence reads: CASSAHSGGSDTQYF. The DNA for the CDR3 is TGTGCCAGCAGCGCTCATAGCGGGGGATCAGATACGCAGTATTTT.

The V and J genes are TRBV7-9 and TRBJ2-7, with TRBD2 as a possible D gene (6 bases). CDR3 length: 14 amino acids. V lost 1 base, J lost 3 bases, and 10 bases lay in between. Germline V gene data show CDR1 as SEHNR and CDR2 as FQNEAQ (reference sequence). The CDR3 loop reads CASSLVNGGYEQYF. CDR3 sequence (DNA): TGTGCCAGCAGCTTAGTTAACGGGGGCTACGAGCAGTACTTC.

This chain links TRBV18 with TRBJ2-1, with D possibly matching TRBD1 (6 bases). The CDR3 is made up of 15 amino acids. V was trimmed by 3 bases and J by 4 bases, leaving 13 bases between them. Germline CDR1 KGHSH, CDR2 LQKENI. Here the CDR3 DNA reads TGTGCCAGCTCACCGCTCCGGGACACATACAATGAGCAGTTCTTC. This codes for CASSPLRDTYNEQFF.

The chain has TRBV5-6 and TRBJ1-2; TRBD1 agrees at 10 bases. This CDR3 comprises 15 residues. Germline V gene lookup returns CDR1 SGHDT and CDR2 YYEEEE. V shed 2 bases and J 8 bases; nucleotides not matched to a gene: 9. The CDR3, as DNA: TGTGCCAGCAGCTTCGGGACAGGGGTTAGGGTCGGCTACACCTTC. It is translated as CASSFGTGVRVGYTF.